Sequencing of this T cell receptor beta chain was carried out in a study of blood T cell repertoires in COVID-19. Study overall: Acute and convalescent COVID-19 specimens originated in the United States, Italy and Spain. Nucleic acid was either cDNA or gDNA, and it came from T cells, B-cell-depleted T cells, or PBMCs.

J gave up 3 bases and V 6 bases, and 4 bases lay outside the gene matches. The CDR3 is 15 residues long. Germline V gene data show CDR1 as MRHNA and CDR2 as SNTAGT. TCRdb's copy holds only in-frame clones and misses some; the assay was immunoSEQ multiplex PCR. Here the sample spans over 60,000 clones, more than 70% being singletons. The sequencing input was peripheral blood. The gene calls are TRBV6-4 and TRBJ2-7; 14 bases match TRBD2. This TCR was sampled from a man between 65 and 85 years old with active or convalescent COVID-19. CDR3 DNA: TGTGCCAGCAGCCGGACTAGCGGGGGGATCTACGAGCAGTACTTC. Protein: CASSRTSGGIYEQYF.